This T cell receptor beta chain stems from a study of blood T cell repertoires in COVID-19. Study context: Sites across the United States, Italy and Spain contributed samples from acute and convalescent COVID-19. Nucleic acid was either cDNA or gDNA, and it came from T cells, B-cell-depleted T cells, or PBMCs.

Germline V gene data show CDR1 as SNHLY and CDR2 as FYNNEI. The CDR3 contains 13 residues. The germline V and J ends were trimmed by 10 bases and 2 bases, with 15 bases remaining between them. Original methodology: Cell counts per sample came from amplifying reference gene primers. This table comes from immunoSEQ multiplex PCR, and its TCRdb copy is limited to in-frame clones, with some not included. The D gene and trimming were derived from the DNA, and the V and J assignments and clone size from that table. The sample records 35,000 to 45,000 clones, roughly 88% being singletons. The chain has TRBV2 and TRBJ2-7; D is possibly TRBD1 (6 bases). The TCR was taken from a human donor in a cohort sampled during active COVID-19. Sequenced input: peripheral blood. CDR3 DNA sequence: TGTGCCAATACCAGGGGATTGGCCTACGAGCAGTACTTC. Amino acid sequence: CANTRGLAYEQYF. Full variable domain (remainder filled in from reference TRBV2 and TRBJ2-7): EPEVTQTPSHQVTQMGQEVILRCVPISNHLYFYWYRQILGQKVEFLVSFYNNEISEKSEIFDDQFSVERPDGSNFTLKIRSTKLEDSAMYFCANTRGLAYEQYFGPGTRLTVT.